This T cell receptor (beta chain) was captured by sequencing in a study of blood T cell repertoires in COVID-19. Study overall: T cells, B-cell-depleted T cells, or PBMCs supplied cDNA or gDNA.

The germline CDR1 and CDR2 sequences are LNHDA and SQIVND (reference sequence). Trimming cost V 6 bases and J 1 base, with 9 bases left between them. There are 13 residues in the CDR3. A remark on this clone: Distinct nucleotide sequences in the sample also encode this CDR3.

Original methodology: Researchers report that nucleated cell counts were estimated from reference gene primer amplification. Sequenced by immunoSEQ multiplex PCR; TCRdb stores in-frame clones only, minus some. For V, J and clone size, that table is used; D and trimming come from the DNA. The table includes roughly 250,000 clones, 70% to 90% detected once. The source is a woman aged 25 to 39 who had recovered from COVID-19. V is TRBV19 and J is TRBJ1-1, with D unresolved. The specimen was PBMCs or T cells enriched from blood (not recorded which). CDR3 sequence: CASSGDWNTEAFF. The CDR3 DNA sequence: TGTGCCAGTAGCGGAGACTGGAACACTGAAGCTTTCTTT.